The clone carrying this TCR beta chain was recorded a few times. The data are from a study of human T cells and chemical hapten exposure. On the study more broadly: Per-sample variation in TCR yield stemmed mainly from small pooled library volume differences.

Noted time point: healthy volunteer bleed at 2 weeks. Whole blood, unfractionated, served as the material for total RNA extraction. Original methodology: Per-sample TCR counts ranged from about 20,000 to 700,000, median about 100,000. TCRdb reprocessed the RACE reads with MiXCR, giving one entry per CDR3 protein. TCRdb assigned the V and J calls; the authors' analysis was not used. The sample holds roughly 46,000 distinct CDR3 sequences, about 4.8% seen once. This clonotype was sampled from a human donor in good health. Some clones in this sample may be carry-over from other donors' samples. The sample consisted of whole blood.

Written as DNA, the CDR3 is TGTGCCAGCAGTTTATGGACAGGGGGAGGTAACTATGGCTACACCTTC. Translated, it gives CASSLWTGGGNYGYTF. The V call is TRBV28, the J call TRBJ1-2; 9 bases fit TRBD1. The CDR3 contains 16 residues. Losses at the gene ends were 0 bases for V and 1 base for J; bases not matched to a gene: 3. Germline V gene data show CDR1 as MDHEN and CDR2 as SYDVKM.